Each of the 30 T cell receptor beta chains below was sequenced from the same sample in a study of T-cell memory formation after mild COVID-19. TCRdb independently ran MiXCR on the 5' RACE reads; one entry per CDR3 protein. The sample includes approximately 350,000 distinct CDR3 sequences, over 25% of them seen just once. Sequencing was done on a sample of PBMCs or a T cell subset sorted from them (not recorded which). The receptors come from an adult woman who had mild COVID-19 (a few samples of this study predate the infection). Cell type and time point are not known.

In this sample, this clonotype turned up once. The chain is built from TRBV27 and TRBJ2-7, with 11 positions matching TRBD1. The V gene end was trimmed by 4 bases and the J gene end by 3 bases; junction bases not matched to a gene: 5. The CDR3 is 15 residues long. CDR1 is MNHEY, CDR2 SMNVEV, per germline (reference sequence). CDR3 nucleotide sequence: TGTGCCAGCAGTTATACCGGGACAGGGGGCTACGAGCAGTACTTC. Its protein is CASSYTGTGGYEQYF.

This clonotype was counted a few times. CDR3 sequence (DNA): TGTGCCACTGGAGCGGGGGAGACTGAAGCTTTCTTT. It yields the protein CATGAGETEAFF. The gene calls are TRBV10-3 and TRBJ1-1; possibly TRBD1 for D (5 bases). The CDR3 has 12 amino acids. V gave up 10 bases and J gave up 5 bases, with 14 bases separating them. CDR1 and CDR2 from the germline V gene are ENHRY and SYGVKD.

The chain joins TRBV20-1 to TRBJ2-5; 8 bases line up with TRBD2. Germline-derived CDR1 and CDR2 are DFQATT and SNEGSKA (reference sequence). The CDR3 has 14 amino acids. J lost 8 bases, V lost 6 bases, and 14 bases had no gene match. The DNA of the CDR3 is TGCAGTGCCACCTCGAGGACAGCGGGGGACACCCAGTACTTC. It yields the protein CSATSRTAGDTQYF.

V is TRBV6-5 and J is TRBJ1-1, with D uncertain. Germline V gene data show CDR1 as MNHEY and CDR2 as SVGAGI. V lost 7 bases, J lost 2 bases, and 11 bases lay in between. This CDR3 comprises 13 residues. CDR3 in DNA: TGTGCCAGCAAATTAGGAGGAAACACTGAAGCTTTCTTT. Amino acid sequence: CASKLGGNTEAFF.

A few counts support this clonotype. The rearrangement joins TRBV29-1 to TRBJ2-5, with TRBD2 identical over 7 bases. The germline V gene encodes CDR1 SQVTM and CDR2 ANQGSEA. The CDR3 sequence is 12 residues long. With V trimmed by 5 bases and J by 1 base, 1 base remained unmatched. This CDR3 is CSVRLAQETQYF. The CDR3 nucleotides read TGCAGCGTTCGACTAGCCCAAGAGACCCAGTACTTC.

This clonotype has only a few counts. The chain combines TRBV6-5 with TRBJ2-3, with 7 bases aligning to TRBD2. Germline CDR1 is MNHEY and CDR2 is SVGAGI. There are 15 residues in the CDR3. V lost 7 bases to trimming and J lost 8 bases; unmatched junction nucleotides: 15. CDR3 in amino acids: CASNSPGGSTPTQYF. The CDR3 DNA reads as TGTGCCAGCAACTCGCCCGGGGGGTCCACTCCTACGCAGTATTTT.

The chain uses TRBV5-1 and TRBJ1-2, with TRBD1 matching 8 bases. Germline CDR1 is SGHRS and CDR2 is YFSETQ. This CDR3 is 13 amino acids long. V trimming: 4 bases; J trimming: 8 bases; junction bases outside the gene matches: 7. CDR3 region: CASSMTGELGYTF. The CDR3 nucleotides are TGCGCCAGCAGCATGACAGGGGAGCTCGGCTACACCTTC.

The V gene is TRBV7-2, the J gene TRBJ1-1; 10 bases line up with TRBD1. Losses at the gene ends were 8 bases for V and 1 base for J; bases not matched to a gene: 4. Germline CDR1 reads SGHTA; CDR2 reads FQGNSA. The CDR3 has 14 residues. This CDR3 is CASFRDRGNTEAFF. The CDR3 DNA follows: TGTGCCAGCTTCCGGGACAGGGGGAACACTGAAGCTTTCTTT.

The gene calls are TRBV5-1 and TRBJ1-2; maybe TRBD1 (5 bases). Germline V CDR1 and CDR2: SGHRS, YFSETQ. Trimming stripped 3 bases from V and 6 bases from J, with 12 bases between. The CDR3 spans 13 residues. The CDR3 DNA reads as TGCGCCAGCAGCTGGGCCGGGACCGATGGCTACACCTTC. Translated: CASSWAGTDGYTF.

The V call is TRBV5-5, the J call TRBJ2-2; 7 bases are a match to TRBD2. Trimming cost V 6 bases and J 4 bases; bases outside gene matches: 9. CDR1 and CDR2 from the germline V gene are SGHKS and YYEKEE (reference sequence). The CDR3 spans 15 residues. The CDR3 DNA sequence: TGTGCCAGCATTCCACGGGAGGAGGTCACCGGGGAGCTGTTTTTT. Translation: CASIPREEVTGELFF.

This clonotype has only a few counts. V is TRBV19 and J is TRBJ1-2; 10 nucleotides line up with TRBD1. V was clipped by 5 bases and J by 3 bases; unmatched bases: 6. The CDR3 runs 15 residues. Germline V gene data show CDR1 as LNHDA and CDR2 as SQIVND (reference sequence). CDR3 residues: CASSSGQGIDYGYTF. The CDR3 bases are TGTGCCAGTAGTTCGGGACAGGGGATAGACTATGGCTACACCTTC.

This sequence joins TRBV6-1 and TRBJ1-5; 9 nucleotides align to TRBD1. Unmatched junction bases numbered 6, after V lost 2 bases and J lost 7 bases. Per germline, CDR1 MNHNS and CDR2 SASEGT. CDR3 length: 15 amino acids. The CDR3 reads CASSEQDRGLQPQHF. CDR3 nucleotides: TGTGCCAGCAGTGAACAGGACAGGGGCCTGCAGCCCCAGCATTTT.

This clonotype was counted a few times. This sequence joins TRBV19 and TRBJ2-7; tentatively, D is TRBD2 (5 bases). The germline gives CDR1 LNHDA, CDR2 SQIVND (reference sequence). The CDR3 runs 13 residues. Deletions cut 6 bases from V and 3 bases from J, with 12 bases between. As DNA, the CDR3 is TGTGCCAGTAGCGCGGGCCCCGTCTACGAGCAGTACTTC. Its translation is CASSAGPVYEQYF.

The chain uses TRBV20-1 and TRBJ2-7, with TRBD1 matching 7 bases. V lost 3 bases, J lost 1 base, and 6 bases stayed unmatched. The CDR3 sequence is 14 residues long. Germline loops: CDR1 DFQATT, CDR2 SNEGSKA (reference sequence). DNA for the CDR3: TGCAGTGCTAGTGGACAGGTCCTATCCTACGAGCAGTACTTC. Protein product: CSASGQVLSYEQYF.

CDR3 DNA: TGTGCCAGCAGCCACCGGCAGGACCCTCTCTGCACAGATACGCAGTATTTT. Translation: CASSHRQDPLCTDTQYF. The chain couples TRBV7-3 to TRBJ2-3; D not certain. Germline V lookup: CDR1 SGHTA, CDR2 FQGTGA. Deletions cut 5 bases from V and 1 base from J, with 19 bases between. This CDR3 is built from 17 residues. The complete variable domain, with remaining parts taken from reference TRBV7-3 and TRBJ2-3, reads GAGVSQTPSNKVTEKGKYVELRCDPISGHTALYWYRQSLGQGPEFLIYFQGTGAADDSGLPNDRFFAVRPEGSVSTLKIQRTERGDSAVYLCASSHRQDPLCTDTQYFGPGTRLTVL.

The J gene is TRBJ2-1, the V gene TRBV24-1; TRBD2 matches at 14 bases. This CDR3 comprises 16 residues. Germline V CDR1 and CDR2: KGHDR, SFDVKD. V gave up 4 bases and J gave up 9 bases; unmatched junction bases: 7. The CDR3 DNA is TGTGCCACCAGTGACACAGGGACTAGCGGGGGTCGTGAGCAGTTCTTC. Translation gives CATSDTGTSGGREQFF.

This clonotype occurred many times. This chain links TRBV7-6 with TRBJ1-5; D is possibly TRBD1 (5 bases). The CDR3 runs to 14 residues. Deletions cut 0 bases from V and 4 bases from J, with 7 bases between. From germline, CDR1 is SGHVS and CDR2 FNYEAQ. The CDR3 spells CASSLAQGNQPQHF. The CDR3 DNA is TGTGCCAGCAGCTTAGCGCAGGGTAATCAGCCCCAGCATTTT.

Many counts were recorded for this clonotype. The chain combines TRBV18 with TRBJ1-2; D is possibly TRBD1 (5 bases). The CDR3 extends over 15 amino acids. The V gene lost 3 bases and the J gene lost 4 bases, with 15 bases spanning the gap. Germline CDR1 KGHSH, CDR2 LQKENI. This CDR3 is CASSPGGTAAYGYTF. The CDR3 DNA is TGTGCCAGCTCACCCGGCGGGACGGCGGCCTATGGCTACACCTTC.

V usage is TRBV5-1 and J usage is TRBJ2-1, with TRBD1 as a possible D gene (6 bases). The germline gives CDR1 SGHRS, CDR2 YFSETQ. Trimming took 4 bases from V and 6 from J, leaving 14 bases between them. This CDR3 comprises 14 residues. The CDR3 DNA sequence: TGCGCCAGCAGCAGGGGGAATGATATCAATGAGCAGTTCTTC. Amino acids: CASSRGNDINEQFF.

This sequence joins TRBV5-1 and TRBJ2-7; 7 bases are shared with TRBD1. Per the germline V gene, CDR1 is SGHRS and CDR2 is YFSETQ. The CDR3 consists of 13 residues. Trimming cost V 3 bases and J 6 bases; bases outside gene matches: 6. This CDR3 is CASSWDSFPEQYF. CDR3 sequence (DNA): TGCGCCAGCAGCTGGGACAGTTTCCCCGAGCAGTACTTC.

This clonotype appeared many times. The rearrangement uses TRBV20-1 and TRBJ1-2, with 8 bases identical to TRBD1. With 1 base clipped from V and 5 bases from J, the junction kept 9 bases outside the gene matches. Germline CDR1 DFQATT, CDR2 SNEGSKA (reference sequence). The CDR3 runs to 15 residues. This CDR3 is CSARVEDRVGYGYTF. CDR3 sequence (DNA): TGCAGTGCTAGAGTAGAGGACAGGGTTGGATATGGCTACACCTTC.

This chain connects TRBV6-5 to TRBJ2-7; no clear D. CDR3 size: 14 residues. Germline V gene lookup returns CDR1 MNHEY and CDR2 SVGAGI. Trimming cost V 2 bases and J 0 bases, with 8 bases left between them. CDR3 in DNA: TGTGCCAGCAGTTACCAAATCAGCTCCTACGAGCAGTACTTC. This codes for CASSYQISSYEQYF.

This clonotype was seen more than once but under ten times. The chain links TRBV11-2 to TRBJ1-6; tentatively, D is TRBD1 (5 bases). The germline V and J ends were trimmed by 5 bases and 11 bases, with 16 bases remaining between them. CDR1 and CDR2 (germline): SGHAT, FQNNGV. This CDR3 is built from 14 residues. In nucleotides, the CDR3 is TGTGCCAGCAGCCCCCCGTTGGGGGTGGCACCCCTCCACTTT. Translation gives CASSPPLGVAPLHF. Full variable domain (remainder filled in from reference TRBV11-2 and TRBJ1-6): EAGVAQSPRYKIIEKRQSVAFWCNPISGHATLYWYQQILGQGPKLLIQFQNNGVVDDSQLPKDRFSAERLKGVDSTLKIQPAKLEDSAVYLCASSPPLGVAPLHFGNGTRLTVT.

There are a few counts of this clonotype. This chain joins TRBV24-1 and TRBJ2-2; D may be TRBD2 (6 bases). Trimming left V 1 base short and J 6 bases short, with 11 bases between. CDR3 length: 15 residues. From germline, CDR1 is KGHDR and CDR2 SFDVKD. CDR3 sequence (DNA): TGTGCCACCAGTGATTTAGCCAGGGAGGCCGGGGAGCTGTTTTTT. Protein: CATSDLAREAGELFF.

This clonotype has a handful of counts. The chain carries TRBV24-1 and TRBJ2-1, with D maybe TRBD1 (6 bases). The germline V gene has CDR1 KGHDR and CDR2 SFDVKD. Between the trimmed V and J ends, which lost 4 bases and 4 bases, there was a span of 13 bases. The CDR3 is made up of 15 amino acids. The CDR3 loop is CATSDVRGYYNEQFF. The DNA of the CDR3 is TGTGCCACCAGTGACGTCAGGGGCTATTACAATGAGCAGTTCTTC.

The J gene is TRBJ1-2, the V gene TRBV6-5; the D gene is possibly TRBD1 (5 bases). Germline loops: CDR1 MNHEY, CDR2 SVGAGI. This CDR3 region has 13 residues. V lost 2 bases and J 4 bases, leaving 8 bases between the germline ends. The CDR3: CASSYAQVYGYTF. Written as DNA, the CDR3 is TGTGCCAGCAGTTACGCACAGGTCTATGGCTACACCTTC.

This clonotype was seen a handful of times. The rearrangement uses TRBV5-5 and TRBJ2-7; 9 bases are a match to TRBD1. After removal of 3 bases from V and 6 bases from J, the junction contained 7 bases not matched to a gene. The CDR3 has 14 amino acids. CDR1 is SGHKS, CDR2 YYEKEE, per germline (reference sequence). CDR3 protein: CASSSGTGWAEQYF. In DNA, the CDR3 is TGTGCCAGCAGCTCCGGGACAGGGTGGGCCGAGCAGTACTTC.

In its sample, this clonotype was seen many times. The rearrangement links TRBV2 to TRBJ2-7; D gene uncertain. The germline V and J ends were trimmed by 0 bases and 3 bases, with 0 bases remaining between them. The CDR3 contains 11 residues. Germline CDR1 SNHLY, CDR2 FYNNEI. This chain's CDR3 is CASSEAYEQYF. CDR3 nucleotide sequence: TGTGCCAGCAGTGAAGCCTACGAGCAGTACTTC.

The rearrangement uses TRBV7-3 and TRBJ1-6, with no clear D. Germline V gene data show CDR1 as SGHTA and CDR2 as FQGTGA. CDR3 length: 13 residues. V was trimmed by 3 bases and J by 7 bases, leaving 7 bases between them. CDR3 nucleotides: TGTGCCAGCAGCTTTATGTTGAATTCACCCCTCCACTTT. Translated: CASSFMLNSPLHF.

This clonotype showed up just a few times. The J gene is TRBJ2-7, the V gene TRBV7-2; tentative D call: TRBD2 (6 bases). Germline CDR1 SGHTA, CDR2 FQGNSA. V was shortened by 5 bases and J by 4 bases, with 12 bases between the two germline ends. The CDR3 is made up of 13 amino acids. The CDR3 loop is CASSAGGAYEQYF. As DNA, the CDR3 is TGTGCCAGCAGCGCTGGAGGGGCGTACGAGCAGTACTTC. Based on the CDR3 plus reference TRBV7-2 and TRBJ2-7, the full variable domain is GAGVSQSPSNKVTEKGKDVELRCDPISGHTALYWYRQSLGQGLEFLIYFQGNSAPDKSGLPSDRFSAERTGGSVSTLTIQRTQQEDSAVYLCASSAGGAYEQYFGPGTRLTVT.